What follows is one T cell receptor beta chain and its context. Its antigen has not been determined. No base quality information exists; no much larger clone differs at one position. This entry belongs to a study of blood T cell repertoires in COVID-19 (dated by TCRdb to 2018 to 2021). Regarding the complete study: Samples from collaborators originated in the United States, Italy and Spain and spanned both the acute and convalescent phases of COVID-19. The prospective study material was composed of cDNA or gDNA derived from T cells, B-cell-depleted T cells, or PBMCs. The dataset comprised deeply sampled blood TCRbeta repertoires from subjects exposed to, actively infected with, or recovered from COVID-19. The repertoires were released in a freely available public database intended as a resource for research on the immune response to SARS-CoV-2. Samples came from the ongoing ImmuneRACE study (first 160 participants) plus 1,254 subjects from 6 global collaborators. A de-identified subject ID, COVID-19 status, age in years and sex were almost always included in the sample metadata. HLA class I and class II types, where available, came from metadata supplied by the sample provider rather than from assay-based typing. Study-level results and caveats: The quantity of clinical and demographic metadata differed by source and by participant and was supplied without curation.

For CDR1 and CDR2, the germline V gene (reference sequence) lists GTSNPN and SVGIG. Germline trimming: 1 base from V, 1 base from J; junction bases outside gene matches: 15. The CDR3 measures 18 amino acids from cysteine to phenylalanine. Just the 54-base CDR3 DNA is kept, in frame starting at base 1. Whole blood was collected in K2EDTA tubes by collaborating institutions according to the institutions' own protocols. Collaborator samples were shipped for TCRbeta analysis as frozen whole blood, isolated PBMCs, or DNA extracted from either sample type. TCRbeta CDR3 regions were amplified from genomic DNA using the immunoSEQ Assay, a bias-controlled multiplex PCR. The authors processed their data as follows. The number of nucleated cells in each sample was estimated from the amplification of reference gene primers within the assay. Sequence reads were collapsed and filtered to measure the absolute abundance of every unique TCRbeta CDR3 rearrangement. Productive Simpson clonality was computed per sample as the square root of Simpson's diversity index over productive rearrangements. Here the immuneACCESS table is served through TCRdb, limited to in-frame sequences with V and J called. Missing clones are a known gap in these copies; in checked studies unresolved V genes cover under half, and the rest lacks a known reason. V and J calls plus clone size are reproduced from that table; the DNA served to infer D and trimming. The sample table holds approximately 100,000 clones, of which approximately 82% were seen once. The top ten constitute more than 9% of the sample.

This clonotype originated in a man in his 70s with acute or convalescent COVID-19. The rearrangement combines TRBV30 with TRBJ1-2; 7 central nucleotides agree with TRBD1. What was sequenced was peripheral blood. In nucleotide form, the sequence is TGTGCCTGGAGTGGTCTTGGGCAGGGGGAAAACTTTAACTATGGCTACACCTTC. The encoded protein is CAWSGLGQGENFNYGYTF.